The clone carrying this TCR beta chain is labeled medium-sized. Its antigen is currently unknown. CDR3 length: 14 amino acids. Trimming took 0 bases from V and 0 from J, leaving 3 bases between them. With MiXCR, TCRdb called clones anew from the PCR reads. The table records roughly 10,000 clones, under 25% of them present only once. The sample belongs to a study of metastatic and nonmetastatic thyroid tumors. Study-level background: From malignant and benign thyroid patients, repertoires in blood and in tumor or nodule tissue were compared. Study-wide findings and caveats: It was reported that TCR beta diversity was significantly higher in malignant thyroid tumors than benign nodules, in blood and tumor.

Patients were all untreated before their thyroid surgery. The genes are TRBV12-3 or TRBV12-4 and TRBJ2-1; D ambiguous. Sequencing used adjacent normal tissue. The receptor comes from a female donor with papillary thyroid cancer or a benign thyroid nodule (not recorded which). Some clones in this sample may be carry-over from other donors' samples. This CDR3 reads CASSLASSYNEQFF. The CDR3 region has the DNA TGTGCCAGCAGTTTAGCGAGCTCCTACAATGAGCAGTTCTTC.